This TCR beta chain was captured in a study of T cell repertoires in aging, cancer and after chemotherapy. About the research overall: Pre- and post-chemotherapy samples were paired from chronic lymphocytic leukemia patients treated with fludarabine- or bendamustine-based regimens. The whole study produced a dataset of several million TCR reads.

A mixed TRB-A/B primer pool amplified rearranged TRB by multiplex touch-down PCR. TCRdb processed the multiplex PCR reads anew with MiXCR; each CDR3 protein has one entry. Of approximately 6,300 distinct CDR3 sequences in the sample, 38% were seen once. Study results and limitations: Age-matched healthy donors had significantly more diverse, less clonal blood TCR repertoires than untreated cancer patients. Thymic emigration or peripheral T cell expansion may be impaired by lymphoid organ infiltration in hematological cancer.

This clonotype has only a few counts. Its antigen is not identified. Peripheral blood genomic DNA, not sorted cells or RNA, was the template. Germline CDR1 SGHDT, CDR2 YYEEEE. The CDR3 contains 16 residues. Trimming at V came to 1 base and at J to 3 bases, leaving 10 bases not matched to a gene. The TCR comes from a human donor with a blood cancer. V and J are TRBV5-6 and TRBJ2-7; 7 nucleotides agree with TRBD1. Sequenced input: blood. The CDR3 is CASSLMSTGSYYEQYF. The DNA of the CDR3 is TGTGCCAGCAGCTTGATGTCGACAGGGTCATACTACGAGCAGTACTTC.